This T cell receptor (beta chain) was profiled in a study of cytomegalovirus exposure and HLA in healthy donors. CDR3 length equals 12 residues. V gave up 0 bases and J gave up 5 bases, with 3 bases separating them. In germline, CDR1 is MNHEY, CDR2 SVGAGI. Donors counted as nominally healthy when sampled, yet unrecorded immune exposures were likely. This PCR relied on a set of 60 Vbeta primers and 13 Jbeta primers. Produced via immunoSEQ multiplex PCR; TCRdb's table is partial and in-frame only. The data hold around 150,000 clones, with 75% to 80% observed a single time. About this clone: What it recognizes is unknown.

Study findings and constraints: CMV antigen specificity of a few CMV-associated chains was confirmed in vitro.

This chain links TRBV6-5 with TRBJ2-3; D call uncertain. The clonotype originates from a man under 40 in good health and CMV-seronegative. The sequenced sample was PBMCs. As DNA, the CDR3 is TGTGCCAGCAGTTACTCGAGAGATACGCAGTATTTT. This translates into CASSYSRDTQYF.